The entry that follows covers one T cell receptor (beta chain) sequence. It has no known antigen specificity. No qualities accompany the bases; no much larger clone lies one base away. The data were obtained in a study of read filtering for tumor transcriptome and immune sequencing (dated by TCRdb to the early 2020s). Study-level background: The cohort consisted of under 20 male and some 13 female patients, with a mean age of roughly 66 years and an age range of roughly 40 to 85. Whole-transcriptome libraries were prepared with the TruSeq RNA Access Library Prep Kit after DNase treatment. TCR-region mapped reads per sample ranged from about 3.5 to 11 million with IR-seq versus only about 85 to 1273 with RNA-seq. Using the same bone marrow samples, the study compared TCR repertoires obtained by targeted immune repertoire sequencing with those obtained by bulk whole-transcriptome sequencing. A main aim was a read-filtering strategy for immune repertoire data, specifically whether clonotypes supported by a single read should be removed. By revised international staging, eight or nine patients were R-ISS I, under 20 were R-ISS II and 6 or 7 were R-ISS III.

TCR libraries were constructed from roughly 400 ng RNA using the Immunoverse kit, and molecular barcoded adaptors covering alpha/delta and beta/gamma chains were employed. TCR library preparation used the same RNA that was used for transcriptome sequencing. TCR libraries were sequenced on an Illumina HiSeq 4000 with 2 x 150 cycles. In the original analysis: Using MiXCR, which included quality filtering and error correction, TCR reads were aligned to human V, D, J and C references and then assembled into CDR3 clonotypes. The tcR package in R was used for analysis of clonotype counts and gene usage diversity. Raw mapping reads were checked after the RNA-seq reads had been mapped by STAR aligner version 2.5.3a onto the human GRCh37 genome. To test how sequencing depth affects detected clonotypes, IR-seq fastq files were randomly downsampled with Seqtk 1.3. TCRdb trimmed the raw reads at Q25, called clones with MiXCR and kept productive beta chains. Rows are combined by CDR3 protein, so each entry shows the most common genes and DNA. The authors' filters were not applied to this entry. This sample comprises 60,000 to 75,000 distinct CDR3 sequences, roughly 18% of them detected only once. In total, the top ten clones hold approximately 10% of the sample.

Its CDR3 holds 15 amino acids, cysteine through phenylalanine. The only DNA kept is the CDR3, 45 bases in frame from the first base. CDR1 and CDR2 (KGHSH, LQKENI) derive from the germline V gene. The junction shows trimming of 6 bases on V and 0 bases on J, plus 12 bases between the germline ends. Each patient had bone marrow sampled at the time of active disease. Isolation of bone marrow mononuclear cells was performed by Ficoll-Hypaque density gradient centrifugation. To remove myeloma plasma cells, the cells were labeled with CD138 magnetic microbeads on a MACS separator, and CD138-negative cells were then collected by negative selection. The purity of the isolated cells was checked by flow cytometry with CD138 antibodies on an Attune NxT. Total RNA was extracted using TRIzol reagent and was quantified on a NanoDrop spectrophotometer. Paired RNA-seq and IR-seq were performed on the CD138-negative bone marrow sample of each patient.

Findings and caveats that apply to the study as a whole: In IR-seq, approximately 82% of clonotypes but 3.5% to 4% of total reads were represented by single-read clonotypes, whereas in RNA-seq, about 75% of clonotypes and approximately 45% of reads were represented by single-read clonotypes. The sorted CD138-negative fraction was composed of a mixed bone marrow immune population rather than of purified T cells. Compared with RNA-seq, IR-seq captured clonotypes at much greater depth and more reliably, and a smaller IR-seq throughput was enough to identify most of the shared clonotypes. Removing single-read clonotypes increased the correlation between IR-seq and RNA-seq shared clonotype proportions.

The chain employs TRBV18 and TRBJ2-1; tentative D gene TRBD1, with 6 bases matching. Sequencing used a population of CD138-negative cells sorted from bone marrow. The cell subset or site label, as the study defines it: bone marrow mononuclear cells depleted of CD138+ plasma/myeloma cells by negative magnetic selection. This TCR was sampled from a donor at least 40 years old with multiple myeloma. The CDR3 protein is CASSHRDPSYNEQFF. The DNA is as follows: TGTGCCAGCTCGCACAGGGATCCCTCCTACAATGAGCAGTTCTTC.